This TCR beta chain originates from a study of blood T cell repertoires in COVID-19 (dated by TCRdb to 2018 to 2020). In terms of the full investigation: The collaborator samples originated in the United States, Italy and Spain and spanned the acute and convalescent phases of COVID-19. The repertoires were released in a freely available public database intended as a resource for research on the immune response to SARS-CoV-2. The dataset comprised deeply sampled blood TCRbeta repertoires from subjects exposed to, actively infected with, or recovered from COVID-19. Where available, HLA class I and class II types were taken from metadata supplied by the sample provider and were not determined by assay-based typing. Samples were obtained from the ongoing ImmuneRACE study (first 160 participants) and from some 1,200 subjects provided by 6 global collaborators. The prospective study material was composed of cDNA or gDNA derived from T cells, B-cell-depleted T cells, or PBMCs. The sample metadata nearly always contained a de-identified subject ID, COVID-19 status, age in years and sex.

Results and caveats for the whole study, not just this receptor: How much clinical and demographic metadata was included differed by source and by participant, and the metadata was provided uncurated.

The CDR3, cysteine through phenylalanine, is 16 amino acids long. Just CDR3 DNA is preserved here, 48 bases in frame from base 1. Each collaborating institution followed its own protocols to collect whole blood in K2EDTA tubes. Collaborator samples were shipped for TCRbeta analysis as frozen whole blood, isolated PBMCs, or DNA extracted from either sample type. The immunoSEQ Assay, a bias-controlled multiplex PCR, was used to amplify TCRbeta CDR3 regions from genomic DNA. Per the source publication's procedure: The number of nucleated cells in each sample was estimated from the amplification of reference gene primers within the assay. Sequence reads were collapsed and filtered to measure the absolute abundance of every unique TCRbeta CDR3 rearrangement. For each sample, productive Simpson clonality was calculated as the square root of Simpson's diversity index over productive rearrangements. The table comes from immuneACCESS by way of TCRdb, which keeps in-frame sequences with V and J called. Part of the clones is missing from these tables; in studies checked, under half for an unresolved V gene and the rest for unknown reasons. That table is the source of V, J and clone size, and D and trimming were worked out from the DNA. In this sample the table shows 300,000 or so clones, about 87% of which occur a single time. About 1.2% of the sample belongs to the ten largest clones.

A remark on this clone: What antigen it recognizes has not been identified. Base qualities were left out, and no much larger clone turns up one base away.

The chain uses TRBV21-1 and TRBJ2-7; TRBD2, the table's D call, lacks a check against the DNA. TRBV21-1 is marked as a pseudogene. Sequencing was done on a sample of peripheral blood. This TCR was sampled from a man between 65 and 85 years old with acute or convalescent COVID-19. The CDR3 sequence is CASSRSIGGRFYEQYF. The DNA sequence follows: TGTGCCAGCAGCAGGTCGATCGGGGGGAGGTTCTACGAGCAGTACTTC.